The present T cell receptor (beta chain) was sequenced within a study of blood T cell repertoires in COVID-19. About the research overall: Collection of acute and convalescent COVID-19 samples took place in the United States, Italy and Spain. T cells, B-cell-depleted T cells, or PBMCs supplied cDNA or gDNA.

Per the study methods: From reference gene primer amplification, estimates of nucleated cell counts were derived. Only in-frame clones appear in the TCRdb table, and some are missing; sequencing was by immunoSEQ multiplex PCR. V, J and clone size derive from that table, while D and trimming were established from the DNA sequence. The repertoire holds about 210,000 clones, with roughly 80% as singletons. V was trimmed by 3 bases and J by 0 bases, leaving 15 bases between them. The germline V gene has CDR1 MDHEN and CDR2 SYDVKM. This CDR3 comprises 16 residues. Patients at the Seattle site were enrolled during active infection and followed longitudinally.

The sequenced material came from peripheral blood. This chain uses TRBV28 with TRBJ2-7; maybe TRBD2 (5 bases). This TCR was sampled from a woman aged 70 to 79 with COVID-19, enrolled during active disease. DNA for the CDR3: TGTGCCAGCAGTTTTGGCTCGGGGTCGCACTCCTACGAGCAGTACTTC. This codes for CASSFGSGSHSYEQYF.